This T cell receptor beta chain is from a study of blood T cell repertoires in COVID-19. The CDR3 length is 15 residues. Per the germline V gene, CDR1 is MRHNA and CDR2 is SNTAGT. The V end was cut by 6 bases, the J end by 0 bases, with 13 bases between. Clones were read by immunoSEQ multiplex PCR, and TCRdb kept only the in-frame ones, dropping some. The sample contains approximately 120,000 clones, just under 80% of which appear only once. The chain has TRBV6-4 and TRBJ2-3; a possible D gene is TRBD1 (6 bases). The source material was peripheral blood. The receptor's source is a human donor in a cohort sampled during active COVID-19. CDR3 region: CASSKLGASTDTQYF. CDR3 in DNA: TGTGCCAGCAGCAAATTGGGGGCTAGCACAGATACGCAGTATTTT.